The 14 T cell receptor beta chains reported below all come from one sample, sequenced in a study of human T cells and chemical hapten exposure. TCRdb recomputed calls from the RACE reads with MiXCR, one row per CDR3 protein. The sample consists of about 340,000 distinct CDR3 sequences, around 6.9% of them appearing once. As for time point: patch test 1, 2 weeks after DPC sensitization. Treatment defined: therapeutic diphenylcyclopropenone sensitization with weekly scalp DPC. Sequences were derived from whole blood, sampled in connection with sensitization to the hapten diphenylcyclopropenone (DPC). The receptor set was obtained from a woman under 30 with alopecia areata. Some clones in this sample may be carry-over from other donors' samples.

This clonotype appeared many times. This rearrangement joins TRBV6-6 to TRBJ2-7; the match to TRBD1 covers 9 bases. This CDR3 region has 18 residues. Germline V gene sequence: CDR1 MNHNY, CDR2 SVGAGI (reference sequence). V lost 6 bases, J lost 0 bases, and 15 bases stayed unmatched. The CDR3 nucleotides read TGTGCCAGCAGCCACCGACCGGGACAGGGCACTGACTCCTACGAGCAGTACTTC. The encoded protein is CASSHRPGQGTDSYEQYF.

The chain couples TRBV6-1 to TRBJ2-1; TRBD2 agrees at 10 bases. The trim removed 4 bases at V and 4 bases at J, leaving 4 bases unmatched. Germline lookup yields CDR1 MNHNS and CDR2 SASEGT. The CDR3 runs 15 residues. The CDR3 nucleotides read TGTGCCAGCAGTGCTCTAGCGGGGGCTTACAATGAGCAGTTCTTC. It yields the protein CASSALAGAYNEQFF.

The chain couples TRBV5-6 to TRBJ2-1; possible D gene TRBD1, 5 bases. Trimming pared 4 bases from V and 3 bases from J, leaving 8 bases between. The length of the CDR3 is 13 residues. From germline, CDR1 is SGHDT and CDR2 YYEEEE. CDR3 residues: CASSHDSYNEQFF. The CDR3 nucleotides are TGTGCCAGCAGCCATGACAGCTACAATGAGCAGTTCTTC.

This clonotype was picked up one time. A much larger clone lies one base from this, so it may be a read error. The V gene is TRBV7-2, the J gene TRBJ2-1, with TRBD2 matching over 12 bases. V lost 4 bases to trimming and J lost 2 bases; unmatched junction nucleotides: 3. The CDR3 totals 16 residues. Germline V lookup: CDR1 SGHTA, CDR2 FQGNSA. CDR3 coding DNA: TGTGCCAGCAGCTCCGGACTAGCGGGGACCTACAATGAGCAGTTCTTC. Amino acids: CASSSGLAGTYNEQFF.

With respect to this clonotype: This may come from a read error, since a much larger clone is one base off. The V and J genes are TRBV20-1 and TRBJ2-7; D possibly corresponds to TRBD1 (5 bases). The CDR3 consists of 12 residues. Trimming pared 5 bases from V and 2 bases from J, leaving 10 bases between. CDR1 and CDR2 from the germline V gene are DFQATT and SNEGSKA (reference sequence). CDR3 in DNA: TGCAGTGCTCTAAGACAGACCTACGAGCAGTACTTC. It yields the protein CSALRQTYEQYF.

This clonotype has only a few counts. The V and J genes are TRBV12-3 or TRBV12-4 and TRBJ1-2; 10 bases match TRBD1. The CDR3 runs 17 residues. The junction had 12 bases not matched to a gene; V was cut back by 5 bases and J by 3 bases. CDR3 sequence reads: CASSMPGQGLVDYGYTF. The CDR3 nucleotides are TGTGCCAGCAGTATGCCGGGACAGGGGTTAGTTGACTATGGCTACACCTTC.

The chain uses TRBV15 and TRBJ2-2, with unresolved D. The CDR3 extends over 16 amino acids. V was trimmed by 0 bases and J by 1 base, leaving 9 bases between them. Germline lookup yields CDR1 LNHNV and CDR2 YYDKDF (reference sequence). Written as DNA, the CDR3 is TGTGCCACCAGCAGAGATCGAGAACTGAACACCGGGGAGCTGTTTTTT. This codes for CATSRDRELNTGELFF.

The chain combines TRBV4-1 with TRBJ2-5; the D call may be TRBD1 or TRBD2 (6 bases each). Germline V gene sequence: CDR1 MGHRA, CDR2 YSYEKL. V shed 1 base and J shed 5 bases, with 20 bases lying between them. This CDR3 has 17 amino acids. CDR3 nucleotides: TGCGCCAGCAGCCAAGGACTAAGGGGGGCCAGGCCCGAGACCCAGTACTTC. Protein sequence: CASSQGLRGARPETQYF.

This clonotype showed up just a few times. The genes are TRBV10-3 and TRBJ1-6; 8 positions match TRBD1. CDR1 is ENHRY, CDR2 SYGVKD, per germline. V gave up 6 bases and J gave up 8 bases; unmatched junction bases: 6. The CDR3 extends over 14 amino acids. The CDR3: CAISTGTGYSPLHF. The CDR3 DNA follows: TGTGCCATCAGCACCGGGACAGGATATTCACCCCTCCACTTT.

The table lists this clonotype with a few counts. The chain couples TRBV10-3 to TRBJ2-6; D not resolved. The CDR3 is made up of 14 amino acids. The ends were cut back, 4 bases at V and 0 bases at J, with 4 bases in the middle. CDR1 is ENHRY, CDR2 SYGVKD, per germline. The CDR3 reads CAISGASGANVLTF. CDR3 nucleotide sequence: TGTGCCATCAGTGGAGCCTCTGGGGCCAACGTCCTGACTTTC.

This chain connects TRBV27 to TRBJ1-2; possibly TRBD1 for D (5 bases). V dropped 7 bases and J dropped 1 base, with 16 bases sitting between them. The germline V gene has CDR1 MNHEY and CDR2 SMNVEV (reference sequence). CDR3 length equals 15 residues. The chain's CDR3 is CASTPMGQGNYGYTF. CDR3 DNA sequence: TGTGCCAGCACCCCCATGGGGCAGGGTAACTATGGCTACACCTTC.

The rearrangement uses TRBV9 and TRBJ1-1; unclear D gene. Deletions cut 3 bases from V and 3 bases from J, with 9 bases between. Germline CDR1 is SGDLS and CDR2 is YYNGEE. The CDR3 is 13 amino acids. The CDR3 spells CASSAGEYTEAFF. CDR3 in DNA: TGTGCCAGCAGCGCAGGAGAGTACACTGAAGCTTTCTTT.

This clonotype has a count of ten or more. The chain combines TRBV5-1 with TRBJ2-1; D tentatively reads TRBD1 or TRBD2 (5 bases each). The CDR3 sequence is 16 residues long. V lost 4 bases and J 8 bases, leaving 22 bases between the germline ends. Germline V lookup: CDR1 SGHRS, CDR2 YFSETQ. The CDR3 nucleotides read TGCGCCAGCAGCCTACGAGGGGTGGGGGACGAGGATGAGCAGTTCTTC. Translating gives CASSLRGVGDEDEQFF.

Here the CDR3 DNA reads TGTGCCAGCAGCAGGGACGGATATCAGCCCCAGCATTTT. The encoded protein is CASSRDGYQPQHF. The chain links TRBV6-2 or TRBV6-3 to TRBJ1-5; D might be TRBD1 (5 bases). The CDR3 consists of 13 residues. V dropped 6 bases and J dropped 5 bases, with 11 bases sitting between them. CDR1 is MNHEY and CDR2 is SVGEGT in the germline V gene.